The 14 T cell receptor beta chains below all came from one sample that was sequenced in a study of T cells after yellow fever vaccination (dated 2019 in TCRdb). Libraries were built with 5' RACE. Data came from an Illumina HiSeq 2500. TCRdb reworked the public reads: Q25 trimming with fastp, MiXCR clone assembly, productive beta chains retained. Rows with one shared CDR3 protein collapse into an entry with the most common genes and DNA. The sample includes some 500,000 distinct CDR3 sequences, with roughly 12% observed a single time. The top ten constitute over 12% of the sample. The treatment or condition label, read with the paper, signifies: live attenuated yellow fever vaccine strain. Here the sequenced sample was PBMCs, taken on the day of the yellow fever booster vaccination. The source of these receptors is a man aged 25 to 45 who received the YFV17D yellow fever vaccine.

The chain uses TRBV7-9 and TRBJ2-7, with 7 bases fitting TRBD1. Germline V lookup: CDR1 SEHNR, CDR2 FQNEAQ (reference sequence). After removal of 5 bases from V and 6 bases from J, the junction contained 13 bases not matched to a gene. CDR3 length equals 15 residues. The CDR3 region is CASSGRAQGVSEQYF. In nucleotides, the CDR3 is TGTGCCAGCAGCGGAAGGGCGCAGGGGGTATCCGAGCAGTACTTC.

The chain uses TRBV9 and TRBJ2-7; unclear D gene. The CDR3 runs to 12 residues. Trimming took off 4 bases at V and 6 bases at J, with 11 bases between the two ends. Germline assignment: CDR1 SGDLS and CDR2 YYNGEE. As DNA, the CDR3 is TGTGCCAGCAGCCAATCTTCGGGCGAGCAGTACTTC. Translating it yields CASSQSSGEQYF. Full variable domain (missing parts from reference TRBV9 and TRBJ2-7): DSGVTQTPKHLITATGQRVTLRCSPRSGDLSVYWYQQSLDQGLQFLIQYYNGEERAKGNILERFSAQQFPDLHSELNLSSLELGDSALYFCASSQSSGEQYFGPGTRLTVT.

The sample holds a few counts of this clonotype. The CDR3 sequence: CASSDGPLGKLFF. Here the CDR3 DNA reads TGTGCCAGCAGTGACGGCCCGCTTGGAAAACTGTTTTTT. V and J are TRBV2 and TRBJ1-4; D gene ambiguous. Germline CDR1 reads SNHLY; CDR2 reads FYNNEI. The CDR3 totals 13 residues. Trimming pared 3 bases from V and 10 bases from J, leaving 12 bases between.

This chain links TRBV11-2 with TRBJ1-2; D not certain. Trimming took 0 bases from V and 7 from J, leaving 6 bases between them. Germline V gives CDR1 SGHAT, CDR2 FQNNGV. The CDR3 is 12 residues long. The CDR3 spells CASSLEAAGYTF. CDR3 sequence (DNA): TGTGCCAGCAGCTTAGAAGCGGCTGGCTACACCTTC.

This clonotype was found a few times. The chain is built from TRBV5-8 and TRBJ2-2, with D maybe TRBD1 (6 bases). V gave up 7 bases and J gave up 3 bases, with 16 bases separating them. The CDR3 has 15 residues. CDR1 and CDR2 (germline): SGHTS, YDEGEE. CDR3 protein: CASVLRTVHTGELFF. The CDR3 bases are TGTGCCAGCGTACTAAGGACAGTTCACACCGGGGAGCTGTTTTTT.

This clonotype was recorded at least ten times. CDR3: CASGRGTSQETQYF. The CDR3 DNA reads as TGTGCCAGTGGCCGGGGGACTAGTCAAGAGACCCAGTACTTC. This chain uses TRBV7-2 with TRBJ2-5; 8 positions match TRBD2. V trimming: 9 bases; J trimming: 2 bases; junction bases outside the gene matches: 8. CDR3 size: 14 residues. Germline V gene data show CDR1 as SGHTA and CDR2 as FQGNSA.

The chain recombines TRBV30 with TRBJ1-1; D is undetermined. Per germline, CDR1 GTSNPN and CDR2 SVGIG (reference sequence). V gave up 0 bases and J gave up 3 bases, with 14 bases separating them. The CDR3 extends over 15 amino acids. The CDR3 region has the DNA TGTGCCTGGAGTGTAGGTGGGGTTTTGGACACTGAAGCTTTCTTT. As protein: CAWSVGGVLDTEAFF.

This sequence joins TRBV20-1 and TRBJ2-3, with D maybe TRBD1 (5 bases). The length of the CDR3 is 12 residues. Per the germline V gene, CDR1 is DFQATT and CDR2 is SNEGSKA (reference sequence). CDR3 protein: CRMVRGTDTQYF. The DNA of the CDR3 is TGCAGAATGGTCAGGGGCACAGATACGCAGTATTTT.

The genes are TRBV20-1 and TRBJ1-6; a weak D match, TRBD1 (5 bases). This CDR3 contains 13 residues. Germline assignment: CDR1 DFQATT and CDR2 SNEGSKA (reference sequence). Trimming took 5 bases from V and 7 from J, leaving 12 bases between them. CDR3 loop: CSASGTVNSPLHF. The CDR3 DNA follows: TGCAGTGCTTCCGGGACGGTCAATTCACCCCTCCACTTT.

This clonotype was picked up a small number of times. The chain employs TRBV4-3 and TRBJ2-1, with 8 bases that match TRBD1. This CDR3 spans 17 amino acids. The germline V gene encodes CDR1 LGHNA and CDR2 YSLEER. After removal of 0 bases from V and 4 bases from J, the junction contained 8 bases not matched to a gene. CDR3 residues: CASSQDLGRGLYNEQFF. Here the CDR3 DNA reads TGCGCCAGCAGCCAAGATTTGGGCAGGGGGCTATACAATGAGCAGTTCTTC.

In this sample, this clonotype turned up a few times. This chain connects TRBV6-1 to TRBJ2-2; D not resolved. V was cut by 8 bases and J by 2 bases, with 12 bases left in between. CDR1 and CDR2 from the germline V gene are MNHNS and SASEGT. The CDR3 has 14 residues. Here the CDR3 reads CASQNGANTGELFF. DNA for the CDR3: TGTGCCAGCCAGAACGGTGCAAACACCGGGGAGCTGTTTTTT.

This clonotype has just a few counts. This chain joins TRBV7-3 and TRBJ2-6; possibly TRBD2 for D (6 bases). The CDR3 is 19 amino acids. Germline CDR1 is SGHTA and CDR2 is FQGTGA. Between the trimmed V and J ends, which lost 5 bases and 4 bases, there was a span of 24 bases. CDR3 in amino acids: CASSTSSRRLVSGANVLTF. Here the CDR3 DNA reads TGTGCCAGCAGCACATCGTCCCGCCGACTAGTATCAGGGGCCAACGTCCTGACTTTC.

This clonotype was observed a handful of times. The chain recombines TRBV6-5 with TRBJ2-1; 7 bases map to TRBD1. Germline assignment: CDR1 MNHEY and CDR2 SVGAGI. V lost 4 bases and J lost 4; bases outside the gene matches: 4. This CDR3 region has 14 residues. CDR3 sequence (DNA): TGTGCCAGCAGTTTCCGGGACAGTTACAATGAGCAGTTCTTC. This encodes CASSFRDSYNEQFF.

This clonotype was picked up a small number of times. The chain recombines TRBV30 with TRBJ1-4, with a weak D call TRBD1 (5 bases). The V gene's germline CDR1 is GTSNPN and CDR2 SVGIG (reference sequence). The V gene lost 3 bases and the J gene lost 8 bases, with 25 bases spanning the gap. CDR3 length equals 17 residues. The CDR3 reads CAWRGGSRGGEDEKLFF. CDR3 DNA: TGTGCCTGGAGAGGAGGGAGCCGGGGGGGGGAGGACGAAAAACTGTTTTTT.